This T cell receptor beta chain is from a study of beta chain features in type 1 diabetes. All of the isolated RNA was reverse transcribed, so expressed TCRB transcripts were sequenced. Profiled with immunoSEQ multiplex PCR; TCRdb holds only in-frame clones, not every one. The table records about half a million clones, roughly 30% of them present only once. Per germline, CDR1 SGDLS and CDR2 YYNGEE. CDR3 length: 14 amino acids. Germline trimming cut 0 bases from V and 6 bases from J; bases unmatched to any gene: 3. Sample: naive CD4+ T cells from blood. The V and J genes are TRBV9 and TRBJ2-1; TRBD1 agrees at 7 bases. This clonotype was sampled from a man aged 18-30 years in good health. As DNA, the CDR3 is TGTGCCAGCAGCGTAGTTCCAGGGGGCAATGAGCAGTTCTTC. Protein: CASSVVPGGNEQFF.